The entry below gives a single T cell receptor (beta chain) sequence along with its context. The V and J ends lost 4 bases and 6 bases respectively, with 20 bases between them. CDR1 is SGDLS and CDR2 is YYNGEE in the germline V gene. CDR3 length: 15 residues. Researchers ran the PCR with 60 Vbeta and 13 Jbeta primers. Per the original data handling: A later analysis counted 65 million to 80 million unique TCR beta chains, some 11 million shared. The repertoire was sequenced with immunoSEQ multiplex PCR; TCRdb's copy has only in-frame clones and lacks some. From that table come the V and J calls and clone size; the DNA was used to work out D and trimming. Seen here are almost 80,000 clones, roughly 69% observed once, and the top ten hold 6.9%. This specimen belongs to a study of cytomegalovirus exposure and HLA in healthy donors.

The sequence was collected from a woman aged 50 to 65 in good health and CMV-seropositive. The chain combines TRBV9 with TRBJ2-7; D is perhaps TRBD2 (5 bases). Sequencing was carried out using PBMCs. This chain's CDR3 is CASSLVGGTVGEQYF. CDR3 nucleotide sequence: TGTGCCAGCAGCCTCGTCGGAGGCACCGTGGGCGAGCAGTACTTC.